The TCR beta chain described here comes from a study of cytomegalovirus exposure and HLA in healthy donors. General study findings and limits: While the bulk of TCR sequences proved rare, some public TCRs turned up in many donors. Some V segments could not be told apart, so they were left out, TRBV6-2 and TRBV6-3 among them.

In the PCR, 60 Vbeta and 13 Jbeta primers were used. Using immunoSEQ multiplex PCR, the repertoire was profiled, and TCRdb retains in-frame clones only, with some absent. The table lists some 150,000 clones, around 68% of them singletons. As regards this clone: Its target is unknown.

The CDR3 runs 14 residues. The germline V gene has CDR1 SGDLS and CDR2 YYNGEE. Trimming cost V 4 bases and J 1 base; bases outside gene matches: 5. The receptor's source is a man younger than 45 in good health and CMV-seronegative. The V gene is TRBV9, the J gene TRBJ2-7; TRBD1 matches 7 bases. The specimen sequenced was PBMCs. This CDR3 reads CASSTWDSSYEQYF. The CDR3, as DNA: TGTGCCAGCAGCACCTGGGACAGTTCCTACGAGCAGTACTTC.